This T cell receptor (beta chain) was sequenced during a study of T cell changes during pregnancy in multiple sclerosis (dated by TCRdb to the late 2010s). Regarding the complete study: The study looked at changes in the T cell repertoire across pregnancy in women with multiple sclerosis.

With regard to this clone: The antigen it recognizes is unknown. Per-base quality was not reported, and no clone a single base away is much larger than it.

Library preparation was by the immunoSEQ multiplex PCR assay. TCRdb mirrors the immuneACCESS table, restricted to in-frame sequences. Some clones are absent from its copies; in checked studies, under half trace to an unresolved V gene, and the reason for the others is unknown. The table for this sample lists 17,000 or so clones; roughly 86% of them were counted only once. The leading ten clones occupy roughly 12% of the sample. The sequence was obtained from a female donor in good health, enrolled as a control in a pregnancy study. The specimen was CD8+ T cells from peripheral blood mononuclear cells, collected after pregnancy.

In nucleotide form, the sequence is TGCGCCAGCAGCCCACGGACAGGGGAATACGAGCAGTACTTC. Its coded protein is CASSPRTGEYEQYF. This receptor chain uses TRBV4-1 and TRBJ2-7, with TRBD1 identical over 9 junction bases. V is cut back by 4 bases and J by 4 bases, with 5 bases in the junction unmatched. The CDR3 goes from the cysteine to the phenylalanine over 14 residues. Kept here is only the CDR3 DNA, which spans 42 bases and is read in frame from base 1. The germline V gene sets CDR1 to MGHRA and CDR2 to YSYEKL.